A single T cell receptor (beta chain) is shown here with its context. Its antigen is still unknown. This sample was included in a study of cytomegalovirus exposure and HLA in healthy donors. Trimming stripped 6 bases from V and 0 bases from J, with 12 bases between. The CDR3 contains 14 residues. Germline CDR1 MNHEY, CDR2 SMNVEV (reference sequence). Findings of the study overall: Whilst most TCR sequences proved rare, a subset of public TCRs occurred across many donors.

Sequencing used immunoSEQ multiplex PCR; TCRdb keeps in-frame clones, though not all of them. The repertoire includes around 73,000 clones, 70% to 90% of them detected once, and 3.5% to 4% sits in the top ten. The specimen sequenced was PBMCs. The clonotype comes from a woman under 30 in good health and CMV-seropositive. This chain links TRBV27 with TRBJ2-7; D is possibly TRBD1 (5 bases). CDR3 loop: CASRRQLSSYEQYF. CDR3 nucleotide sequence: TGTGCCAGCAGAAGACAGCTGAGCTCCTACGAGCAGTACTTC.